The 30 T cell receptor beta chains below all came from one sample that was sequenced in a study of blood T cell repertoires in COVID-19 (dated by TCRdb to between 2020 and 2021). To prepare the library, the immunoSEQ multiplex PCR assay was applied. Imported from immuneACCESS, the table was reduced by TCRdb to in-frame sequences with V and J called. These copies leave out some clones; in studies compared against another copy, an unresolved V gene accounts for under half, and the cause of the remainder is not known. In this sample the table shows some 140,000 clones, about 70% of which occur a single time. The ten largest clones represent around 13% of the sample. Sequencing was carried out using peripheral blood. Receptors were obtained from a man older than 75 with acute or convalescent COVID-19.

This chain connects TRBV6-5 to TRBJ2-3; 10 bases line up with TRBD2. V gave up 2 bases and J gave up 7 bases; unmatched junction bases: 6. Germline-derived CDR1 and CDR2 are MNHEY and SVGAGI. The CDR3 length is 15 residues. For the CDR3, the DNA is TGTGCCAGCAGTTACGGGGCTAGCGGGGGTTATACGCAGTATTTT. It is translated as CASSYGASGGYTQYF.

The chain has TRBV9 and TRBJ1-3, with D perhaps matching TRBD1 (6 bases). This CDR3 is 15 amino acids long. The ends were cut back, 2 bases at V and 3 bases at J, with 12 bases in the middle. The germline V gene has CDR1 SGDLS and CDR2 YYNGEE. CDR3 in amino acids: CASSVRQAHGNTIYF. CDR3 in DNA: TGTGCCAGCAGCGTTAGACAGGCGCATGGAAACACCATATATTTT.

This chain links TRBV6-4 with TRBJ1-5; 9 nucleotides match TRBD1. The CDR3 runs to 16 residues. Germline lookup yields CDR1 MRHNA and CDR2 SNTAGT. The trim removed 3 bases at V and 0 bases at J, leaving 3 bases unmatched. This CDR3 reads CASSDGDRVSNQPQHF. Here the CDR3 DNA reads TGTGCCAGCAGTGATGGGGACAGGGTTAGCAATCAGCCCCAGCATTTT.

This chain connects TRBV7-2 to TRBJ1-3; D remains ambiguous. The length of the CDR3 is 16 residues. Germline V gene lookup returns CDR1 SGHTA and CDR2 FQGNSA. V was clipped by 4 bases and J by 0 bases, with 13 bases between them. Here the CDR3 reads CASSSRREGSGNTIYF. The CDR3 DNA is TGTGCCAGCAGCTCCAGACGGGAGGGCTCTGGAAACACCATATATTTT.

The rearrangement uses TRBV7-8 and TRBJ2-7; 11 nucleotides line up with TRBD2. The CDR3 totals 17 residues. J lost 4 bases, V lost 6 bases, and 14 bases had no gene match. The germline gives CDR1 SGHVS, CDR2 FQNEAQ. CDR3 nucleotide sequence: TGTGCCAGCAGGAAGAGCGTGGAGCTAGCGGGGGGTTACGAGCAGTACTTC. Its translation is CASRKSVELAGGYEQYF.

The chain has TRBV11-2 and TRBJ2-5, with TRBD2 identical over 8 bases. V gave up 2 bases and J gave up 2 bases; unmatched junction bases: 7. Germline V gives CDR1 SGHAT, CDR2 FQNNGV. The CDR3 sequence is 16 residues long. The CDR3 nucleotides are TGTGCCAGCAGCTTAAGGTTGGGACTAGAGCAAGAGACCCAGTACTTC. Its translation is CASSLRLGLEQETQYF.

The V gene is TRBV6-2 or TRBV6-3, the J gene TRBJ1-1; no firm D call. Germline V gene data show CDR1 as MNHEY and CDR2 as SVGEGT. The CDR3 runs to 12 residues. The germline V and J ends were trimmed by 5 bases and 2 bases, with 6 bases remaining between them. CDR3 in amino acids: CASSTANTEAFF. The CDR3 nucleotides read TGTGCCAGCAGTACAGCTAACACTGAAGCTTTCTTT.

The V and J genes are TRBV5-4 and TRBJ2-3; 7 nucleotides line up with TRBD2. Germline CDR1 reads SGHNT; CDR2 reads YYREEE (reference sequence). The junction had 11 bases not matched to a gene; V was cut back by 4 bases and J by 6 bases. This CDR3 region has 15 residues. The DNA for the CDR3 is TGTGCCAGCAGCCCCACCTCGGGGGGAAGTGATACGCAGTATTTT. Encoded protein: CASSPTSGGSDTQYF.

V is TRBV6-5 and J is TRBJ1-5; D perhaps matches TRBD1 (5 bases). This CDR3 contains 15 residues. The germline gives CDR1 MNHEY, CDR2 SVGAGI. Deletions cut 4 bases from V and 2 bases from J, with 12 bases between. The CDR3 spells CASSSGTVGNQPQHF. CDR3 sequence (DNA): TGTGCCAGCAGTTCCGGGACTGTGGGCAATCAGCCCCAGCATTTT.

The V and J genes are TRBV7-8 and TRBJ1-5; 10 nucleotides line up with TRBD1. Per germline, CDR1 SGHVS and CDR2 FQNEAQ. This CDR3 region has 16 residues. The V and J ends lost 5 bases and 4 bases, in that order; junction bases with no gene match: 8. This CDR3 is CASSSDRGQGNQPQHF. The DNA for the CDR3 is TGTGCCAGCAGCAGCGACAGGGGGCAAGGGAATCAGCCCCAGCATTTT.

This clone has only one observation. The chain links TRBV5-1 to TRBJ1-1; 7 bases are a match to TRBD1. After removal of 4 bases from V and 0 bases from J, the junction contained 6 bases not matched to a gene. CDR1 and CDR2 from the germline V gene are SGHRS and YFSETQ. The length of the CDR3 is 15 residues. CDR3 DNA sequence: TGCGCCAGCAGCCCGCCGACAGGGTTGAACACTGAAGCTTTCTTT. As protein: CASSPPTGLNTEAFF.

The chain employs TRBV9 and TRBJ2-5; the D gene is possibly TRBD2 (5 bases). The V end was cut by 0 bases, the J end by 3 bases, with 15 bases between. Germline assignment: CDR1 SGDLS and CDR2 YYNGEE. This CDR3 spans 16 amino acids. The CDR3 protein is CASSVGGSLGEETQYF. The DNA of the CDR3 is TGTGCCAGCAGCGTAGGCGGCAGCCTCGGGGAAGAGACCCAGTACTTC.

The V call is TRBV4-2, the J call TRBJ2-5, with D maybe TRBD2 (5 bases). V was clipped by 4 bases and J by 4 bases, with 16 bases between them. Germline V gives CDR1 LGHNA, CDR2 YNFKEQ. The length of the CDR3 is 15 residues. This CDR3 reads CASSRTGGGSETQYF. For the CDR3, the DNA is TGTGCCAGCAGCCGAACCGGAGGTGGATCAGAGACCCAGTACTTC.

The chain combines TRBV6-1 with TRBJ2-7; 11 nucleotides align to TRBD1. The CDR3 contains 14 residues. Germline lookup yields CDR1 MNHNS and CDR2 SASEGT. V was pared by 4 bases and J by 3 bases, with 2 bases of the junction left unmatched. This CDR3 is CASSVGTGGYEQYF. The DNA of the CDR3 is TGTGCCAGCAGTGTCGGGACAGGGGGCTACGAGCAGTACTTC.

J is TRBJ2-2 and V is TRBV19; possible D gene TRBD1, 5 bases. Germline V gene data show CDR1 as LNHDA and CDR2 as SQIVND (reference sequence). The CDR3 consists of 13 residues. Trimming left V 7 bases short and J 5 bases short, with 11 bases between. CDR3 in amino acids: CASNTQGTGELFF. CDR3 bases: TGTGCCAGTAATACTCAGGGAACCGGGGAGCTGTTTTTT. The entire variable domain, with the rest obtained from reference TRBV19 and TRBJ2-2, is as follows: DGGITQSPKYLFRKEGQNVTLSCEQNLNHDAMYWYRQDPGQGLRLIYYSQIVNDFQKGDIAEGYSVSREKKESFPLTVTSAQKNPTAFYLCASNTQGTGELFFGEGSRLTVL.

The chain links TRBV4-1 to TRBJ2-7; TRBD2 is a possible D gene (6 bases). The germline V and J ends were trimmed by 4 bases and 0 bases, with 13 bases remaining between them. The CDR3 is 15 amino acids. CDR1 and CDR2 from the germline V gene are MGHRA and YSYEKL. CDR3 amino acids: CASSPSGASSYEQYF. For the CDR3, the DNA is TGCGCCAGCAGCCCCTCGGGAGCTTCCTCCTACGAGCAGTACTTC.

V is TRBV18 and J is TRBJ1-1; 9 bases align to TRBD1. In germline, CDR1 is KGHSH, CDR2 LQKENI. The CDR3 sequence is 18 residues long. Germline trimming cut 5 bases from V and 4 bases from J; bases unmatched to any gene: 17. CDR3 nucleotide sequence: TGTGCCAGCTCATCAGACCCCGGGACAGGGTATCGGGGCACTGAAGCTTTCTTT. Amino acid sequence: CASSSDPGTGYRGTEAFF.

The chain carries TRBV11-2 and TRBJ1-1; 7 bases line up with TRBD1. Germline trimming cut 7 bases from V and 0 bases from J; bases unmatched to any gene: 5. Germline V gene data show CDR1 as SGHAT and CDR2 as FQNNGV. The CDR3 sequence is 14 residues long. The CDR3 spells CASKGQPMNTEAFF. The CDR3 nucleotides are TGTGCCAGCAAGGGACAGCCCATGAACACTGAAGCTTTCTTT.

This clone showed up just once. The chain combines TRBV5-1 with TRBJ2-7, with TRBD2 identical over 12 bases. Germline-derived CDR1 and CDR2 are SGHRS and YFSETQ. The trim removed 0 bases at V and 3 bases at J, leaving 7 bases unmatched. This CDR3 is 17 amino acids long. The CDR3 sequence: CASSLVPSGGVFYEQYF. The CDR3 region has the DNA TGCGCCAGCAGCTTGGTGCCTAGCGGGGGGGTTTTCTACGAGCAGTACTTC.

This rearrangement joins TRBV6-5 to TRBJ1-5; possibly TRBD1 for D (5 bases). Germline V gives CDR1 MNHEY, CDR2 SVGAGI. The CDR3 extends over 13 amino acids. V was pared by 7 bases and J by 7 bases, with 14 bases between. The CDR3 sequence: CASMGGLGQPQHF. The DNA of the CDR3 is TGTGCCAGCATGGGGGGGTTGGGGCAGCCCCAGCATTTT.

This clone was detected once. The V call is TRBV19, the J call TRBJ2-6; 8 bases fit TRBD1. CDR3 length: 19 amino acids. Germline CDR1 LNHDA, CDR2 SQIVND (reference sequence). The V gene end was trimmed by 6 bases and the J gene end by 1 base; junction bases not matched to a gene: 14. The DNA of the CDR3 is TGTGCCAGTAGGAACCCCCCGGGACAGGCTTCTTCTGGGGCCAACGTCCTGACTTTC. Its translation is CASRNPPGQASSGANVLTF.

The rearrangement links TRBV6-5 to TRBJ2-7; TRBD1 matches 8 bases. Germline CDR1 MNHEY, CDR2 SVGAGI. The junction had 10 bases not matched to a gene; V was cut back by 6 bases and J by 6 bases. The CDR3 has 14 amino acids. The CDR3 here is CASRPGQDKGEQYF. The CDR3 coding sequence is TGTGCCAGCAGGCCGGGACAGGATAAGGGCGAGCAGTACTTC.

This chain links TRBV2 with TRBJ2-2; 7 bases fit TRBD1. Germline V lookup: CDR1 SNHLY, CDR2 FYNNEI. The CDR3 runs 15 residues. The V segment lost 4 bases and the J segment 2 bases; nucleotides outside the gene matches: 4. The CDR3 protein is CASSGDSLNTGELFF. The CDR3 DNA reads as TGTGCCAGCAGTGGGGACAGCCTTAACACCGGGGAGCTGTTTTTT.

This clone turned up a few times. The chain combines TRBV29-1 with TRBJ2-3, with 9 bases identical to TRBD1. Germline values: CDR1 SQVTM, CDR2 ANQGSEA. V was clipped by 6 bases and J by 4 bases; unmatched bases: 14. There are 16 residues in the CDR3. The CDR3 loop is CSVETSGTGSADTQYF. The CDR3 coding sequence is TGCAGCGTGGAAACTTCCGGGACAGGGAGCGCAGATACGCAGTATTTT.

This clone was observed a few times. Distinct nucleotide sequences in the sample also encode this CDR3. CDR3 amino acids: CASSPEQGASPLHF. CDR3 DNA: TGTGCCAGCTCACCAGAGCAGGGGGCTTCACCCCTCCACTTT. The chain couples TRBV18 to TRBJ1-6; 8 positions agree with TRBD1. The germline CDR1 and CDR2 sequences are KGHSH and LQKENI. Trimming cost V 2 bases and J 9 bases; bases outside gene matches: 3. The CDR3 is 14 residues long.

The chain couples TRBV12-3 or TRBV12-4 to TRBJ2-5; TRBD1 might be the D (5 bases). Trimming stripped 5 bases from V and 4 bases from J, with 11 bases between. The CDR3 is 13 residues long. As DNA, the CDR3 is TGTGCCAGCAGTGCCGGGCAGGGAGAGACCCAGTACTTC. Its translation: CASSAGQGETQYF.

The rearrangement joins TRBV21-1 to TRBJ2-5; whether TRBD1, the table's D call, matches the DNA was not checked. TRBV21-1 is labeled a pseudogene. The CDR3 runs 15 residues. Written as DNA, the CDR3 is TGTGCCAGCATTCCGCCGGGACAGGGTGTAGAGACCCAGTACTTC. It codes for CASIPPGQGVETQYF.

The chain is built from TRBV30 and TRBJ1-4; D gene uncertain. CDR3 length: 13 residues. V shed 4 bases and J shed 5 bases, with 11 bases lying between them. Germline V gene data show CDR1 as GTSNPN and CDR2 as SVGIG (reference sequence). The CDR3 nucleotides are TGTGCCTGGATGGGCCGAGGGAATGAAAAACTGTTTTTT. This gives the protein CAWMGRGNEKLFF.

This clone has just a few counts. This rearrangement joins TRBV18 to TRBJ2-2; a possible D gene is TRBD1 (6 bases). This CDR3 is 16 amino acids long. Germline-derived CDR1 and CDR2 are KGHSH and LQKENI. V lost 2 bases, J lost 1 base, and 11 bases lay in between. The CDR3 DNA sequence: TGTGCCAGCTCACCAGCCCAGGGGAGGAACACCGGGGAGCTGTTTTTT. Amino acid sequence: CASSPAQGRNTGELFF.

CDR3 coding DNA: TGTGCCAGCAGCTTAGACCCAGCCTACGAGCAGTACTTC. Its protein product is CASSLDPAYEQYF. The rearrangement uses TRBV11-2 and TRBJ2-7, with D unresolved. The CDR3 runs to 13 residues. Trimming shortened V by 0 bases and J by 2 bases, and 5 bases separated the two germline ends. CDR1 and CDR2 (germline): SGHAT, FQNNGV. Variable domain in full (rest from reference TRBV11-2 and TRBJ2-7): EAGVAQSPRYKIIEKRQSVAFWCNPISGHATLYWYQQILGQGPKLLIQFQNNGVVDDSQLPKDRFSAERLKGVDSTLKIQPAKLEDSAVYLCASSLDPAYEQYFGPGTRLTVT.